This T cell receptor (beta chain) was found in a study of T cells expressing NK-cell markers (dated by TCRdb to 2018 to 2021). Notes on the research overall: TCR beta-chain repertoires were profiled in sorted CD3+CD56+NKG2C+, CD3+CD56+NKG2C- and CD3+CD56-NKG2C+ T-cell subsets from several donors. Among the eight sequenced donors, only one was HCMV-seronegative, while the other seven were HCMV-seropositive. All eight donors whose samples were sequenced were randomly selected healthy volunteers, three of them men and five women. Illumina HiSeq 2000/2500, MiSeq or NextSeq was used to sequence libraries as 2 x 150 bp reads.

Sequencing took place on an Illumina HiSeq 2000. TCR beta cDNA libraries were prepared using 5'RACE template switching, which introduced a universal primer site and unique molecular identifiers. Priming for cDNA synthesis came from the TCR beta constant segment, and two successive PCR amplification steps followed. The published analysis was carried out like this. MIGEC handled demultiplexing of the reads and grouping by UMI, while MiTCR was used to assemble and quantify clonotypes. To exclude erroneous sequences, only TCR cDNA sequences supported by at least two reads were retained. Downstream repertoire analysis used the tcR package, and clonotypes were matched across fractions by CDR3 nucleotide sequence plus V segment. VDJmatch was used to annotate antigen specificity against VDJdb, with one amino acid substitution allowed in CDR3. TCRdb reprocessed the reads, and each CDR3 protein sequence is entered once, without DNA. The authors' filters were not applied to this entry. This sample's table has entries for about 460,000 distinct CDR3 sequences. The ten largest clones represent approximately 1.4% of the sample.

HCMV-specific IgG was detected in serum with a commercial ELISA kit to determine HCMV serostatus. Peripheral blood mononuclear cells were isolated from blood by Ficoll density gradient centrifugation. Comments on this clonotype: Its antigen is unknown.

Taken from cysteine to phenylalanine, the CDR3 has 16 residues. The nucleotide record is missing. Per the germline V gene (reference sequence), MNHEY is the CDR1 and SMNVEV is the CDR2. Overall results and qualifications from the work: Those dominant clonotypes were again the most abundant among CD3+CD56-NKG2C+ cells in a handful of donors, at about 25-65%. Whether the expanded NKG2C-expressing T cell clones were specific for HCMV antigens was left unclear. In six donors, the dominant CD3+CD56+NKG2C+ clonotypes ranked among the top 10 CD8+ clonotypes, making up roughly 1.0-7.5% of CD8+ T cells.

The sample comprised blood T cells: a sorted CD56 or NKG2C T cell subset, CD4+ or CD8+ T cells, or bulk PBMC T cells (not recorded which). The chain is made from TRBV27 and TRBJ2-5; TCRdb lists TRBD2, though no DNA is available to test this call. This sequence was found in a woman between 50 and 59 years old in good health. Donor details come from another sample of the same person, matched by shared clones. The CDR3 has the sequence CASSSRLAGGLETQYF.